This T cell receptor (beta chain) was identified during a study of CD8 T cells in Susac syndrome. Deletions cut 1 base from V and 7 bases from J, with 17 bases between. Per germline, CDR1 MGHRA and CDR2 YSYEKL. This CDR3 is 15 amino acids long. This clonotype was detected a few times. The antigen remains undetermined. Random hexamers were used to reverse transcribe 0.5 to 1 ug of RNA. The CDR3 of TCR beta was amplified by immunoSEQ multiplex PCR across 54 Vbeta and 13 Jbeta. TCRdb analysed the immunoSEQ multiplex PCR reads with MiXCR anew, one entry per CDR3 protein. Of under 350,000 distinct CDR3 sequences in the sample, about 90% are singletons; the top ten hold around 0.07%. Whole-study results and caveats: It was acknowledged in the study that the number of individuals who were included in its TCR sequencing and HLA analysis was relatively small.

The chain employs TRBV4-1 and TRBJ2-7; no definite D call. The sample was CD4+ T cells from PBMCs. The TCR comes from a human donor with multiple sclerosis. The CDR3 here is CASSQVWTHPAEQYF. The DNA of the CDR3 is TGCGCCAGCAGCCAAGTCTGGACCCACCCCGCGGAGCAGTACTTC.